The clone carrying this T cell receptor (beta chain) was counted only a few times. Unmatched junction bases numbered 20, after V lost 6 bases and J lost 12 bases. This CDR3 region has 15 residues. The germline V gene encodes CDR1 DFQATT and CDR2 SNEGSKA (reference sequence). This sample stems from a study of patients and donors after allogeneic stem cell transplantation. MiXCR, run by TCRdb on the RT-PCR reads, gives a single entry per CDR3 protein. Among roughly 940,000 distinct CDR3 sequences listed, roughly 17% were seen once. Sequenced input: blood, either unsorted or a sorted T cell fraction (not recorded which). The receptor's source is a human donor who was either an allogeneic HSCT recipient or a stem cell or donor lymphocyte infusion donor (not recorded which). It is not recorded whose cells these are; they may come from a transplant donor. The rearrangement joins TRBV20-1 to TRBJ2-1; 7 nucleotides agree with TRBD2. The DNA of the CDR3 is TGCAGTGCCGCCCCCACTAGCGCCCCTACTTCGTGGCAGTTCTTC. Translated: CSAAPTSAPTSWQFF.